These T cell receptor beta chains were read from a single sample in a study of response to subunit inactivated influenza vaccine. One entry per CDR3 protein, called by TCRdb with MiXCR from the RT-PCR reads. This sample has 300,000 to 350,000 distinct CDR3 sequences, with around 20% found just once. Specimen: PBMCs from blood, collected about 20 months after vaccination. These receptor sequences come from a man aged 45-69 years who received an inactivated influenza vaccine. Both conserved end residues are part of each CDR3. A D gene is named only where the DNA matches it firmly. The size field is filled for only some rows; it gives once, few, many or a size class.

CDR3 protein: CASSLGTGTTQYF
CDR3 DNA: TGTGCCAGCAGCTTGGGAACTGGGACGACCCAGTACTTC
V gene: TRBV5-6
D gene: -
J gene: TRBJ2-5
clone size: -

CDR3 protein: CSVLAHSYEQYF
CDR3 DNA: TGCAGCGTTTTAGCGCACTCCTACGAGCAGTACTTC
V gene: TRBV29-1
D gene: -
J gene: TRBJ2-7
clone size: -

CDR3 protein: CSAREMTGWGQPQHF
CDR3 DNA: TGCAGTGCTAGAGAAATGACAGGGTGGGGTCAGCCCCAGCATTTT
V gene: TRBV20-1
D gene: TRBD1
J gene: TRBJ1-5
clone size: few

CDR3 protein: CASSPTQGITFYEQYF
CDR3 DNA: TGTGCCAGCTCACCAACACAGGGCATAACCTTCTACGAGCAGTACTTC
V gene: TRBV18
D gene: -
J gene: TRBJ2-7
clone size: -

CDR3 protein: CASSMGTRLPLHF
CDR3 DNA: TGTGCCAGCAGCATGGGAACGCGCCTACCCCTCCACTTT
V gene: TRBV5-6
D gene: -
J gene: TRBJ1-6
clone size: many

CDR3 protein: CASSSGQAGTSYGYTF
CDR3 DNA: TGTGCCAGCAGCTCCGGGCAGGCAGGGACCTCCTATGGCTACACCTTC
V gene: TRBV5-5
D gene: -
J gene: TRBJ1-2
clone size: few

CDR3 protein: CSASNRGRNTGELFF
CDR3 DNA: TGCAGTGCTAGCAACAGGGGGCGGAACACCGGGGAGCTGTTTTTT
V gene: TRBV20-1
D gene: TRBD1
J gene: TRBJ2-2
clone size: few

CDR3 protein: CASSPTQGQKGTEAFF
CDR3 DNA: TGCGCCAGCAGCCCCACCCAAGGACAAAAGGGGACTGAAGCTTTCTTT
V gene: TRBV4-1
D gene: -
J gene: TRBJ1-1
clone size: -

CDR3 protein: CASSSGIRGNQPQHF
CDR3 DNA: TGTGCCAGTAGTTCCGGGATCCGGGGCAATCAGCCCCAGCATTTT
V gene: TRBV19
D gene: -
J gene: TRBJ1-5
clone size: many

CDR3 protein: CAWSVPGPNYGYTF
CDR3 DNA: TGTGCCTGGAGTGTACCCGGGCCGAACTATGGCTACACCTTC
V gene: TRBV30
D gene: -
J gene: TRBJ1-2
clone size: few

CDR3 protein: CASSLPTGGGQYF
CDR3 DNA: TGTGCCAGCAGCTTGCCGACAGGGGGAGGGCAGTACTTC
V gene: TRBV5-6
D gene: TRBD1
J gene: TRBJ2-7
clone size: -

CDR3 protein: CASSSPRLGAYRGYEQYF
CDR3 DNA: TGTGCCAGTAGTTCCCCCCGACTAGGGGCTTACAGGGGCTACGAGCAGTACTTC
V gene: TRBV19
D gene: -
J gene: TRBJ2-7
clone size: -

CDR3 protein: CAISEALSNQPQHF
CDR3 DNA: TGTGCCATCAGTGAAGCGCTTAGCAATCAGCCCCAGCATTTT
V gene: TRBV10-3
D gene: -
J gene: TRBJ1-5
clone size: -

CDR3 protein: CASTLLTAALKETQYF
CDR3 DNA: TGTGCCAGCACCCTCCTGACCGCCGCACTGAAAGAGACCCAGTACTTC
V gene: TRBV7-9
D gene: -
J gene: TRBJ2-5
clone size: few

CDR3 protein: CAIRDPDRASNQPQHF
CDR3 DNA: TGTGCCATCAGGGACCCCGACAGGGCAAGCAATCAGCCCCAGCATTTT
V gene: TRBV10-3
D gene: TRBD1
J gene: TRBJ1-5
clone size: few

CDR3 protein: CSAREGTDHQPQHF
CDR3 DNA: TGCAGTGCTAGAGAAGGGACCGATCATCAGCCCCAGCATTTT
V gene: TRBV20-1
D gene: -
J gene: TRBJ1-5
clone size: many

CDR3 protein: CASSHLRGSEQFF
CDR3 DNA: TGCGCCAGCAGCCATCTGAGAGGTAGTGAGCAGTTCTTC
V gene: TRBV4-3
D gene: -
J gene: TRBJ2-1
clone size: -

CDR3 protein: CASSPLGQARYGYTF
CDR3 DNA: TGTGCCAGCAGCCCCTTAGGGCAGGCACGTTATGGCTACACCTTC
V gene: TRBV11-2
D gene: -
J gene: TRBJ1-2
clone size: few